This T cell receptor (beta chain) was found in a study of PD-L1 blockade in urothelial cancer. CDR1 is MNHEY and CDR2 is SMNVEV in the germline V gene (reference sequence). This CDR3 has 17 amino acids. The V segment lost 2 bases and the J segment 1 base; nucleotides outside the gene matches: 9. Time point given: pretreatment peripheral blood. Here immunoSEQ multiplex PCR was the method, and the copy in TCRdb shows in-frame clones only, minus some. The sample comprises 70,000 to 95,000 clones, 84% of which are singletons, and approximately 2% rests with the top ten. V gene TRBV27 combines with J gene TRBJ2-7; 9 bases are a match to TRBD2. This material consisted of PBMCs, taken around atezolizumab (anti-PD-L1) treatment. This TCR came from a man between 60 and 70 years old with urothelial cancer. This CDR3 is CASSLLAGSSGSYEQYF. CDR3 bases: TGTGCCAGCAGTTTACTAGCGGGAAGTTCGGGGTCCTACGAGCAGTACTTC.